The T cell receptor (beta chain) described here comes from a study of blood T cell repertoires in COVID-19. CDR3 length: 18 amino acids. Germline CDR1 and CDR2: SGDLS and YYNGEE. The V segment lost 3 bases and the J segment 2 bases; nucleotides outside the gene matches: 14. Adults between roughly 18 and 100 years of age took part from 20 to 25 US areas. Cohorts were based on clinical histories the participants reported. Exposed participants encountered a COVID-19 case during the 2 weeks preceding study entry. Some clones are missing from TCRdb's copy, which holds only in-frame ones; the method was immunoSEQ multiplex PCR. The sample yields hundreds of thousands of clones, about four fifths seen once.

This clonotype was obtained from a man aged 35 to 55 who had been exposed to COVID-19. Sequences were obtained from PBMCs or T cells enriched from blood (not recorded which). The chain recombines TRBV9 with TRBJ2-3; 8 nucleotides agree with TRBD2. This chain's CDR3 is CASSASPPTSGYTDTQYF. DNA of the CDR3: TGTGCCAGCAGCGCCAGCCCCCCCACTAGCGGATACACAGATACGCAGTATTTT.